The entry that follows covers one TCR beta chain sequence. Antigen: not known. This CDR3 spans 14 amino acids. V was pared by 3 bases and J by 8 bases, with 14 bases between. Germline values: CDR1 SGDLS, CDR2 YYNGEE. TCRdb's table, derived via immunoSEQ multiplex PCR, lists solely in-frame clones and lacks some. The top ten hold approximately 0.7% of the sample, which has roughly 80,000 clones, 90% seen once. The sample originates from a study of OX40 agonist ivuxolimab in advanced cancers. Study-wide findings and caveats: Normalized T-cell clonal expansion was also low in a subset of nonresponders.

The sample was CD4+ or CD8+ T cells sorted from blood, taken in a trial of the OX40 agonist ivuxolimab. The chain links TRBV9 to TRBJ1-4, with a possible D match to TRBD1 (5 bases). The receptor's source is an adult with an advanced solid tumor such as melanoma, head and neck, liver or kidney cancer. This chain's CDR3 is CASSDGTTREKLFF. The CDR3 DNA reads TGTGCCAGCAGCGACGGGACGACGAGGGAAAAACTGTTTTTT.